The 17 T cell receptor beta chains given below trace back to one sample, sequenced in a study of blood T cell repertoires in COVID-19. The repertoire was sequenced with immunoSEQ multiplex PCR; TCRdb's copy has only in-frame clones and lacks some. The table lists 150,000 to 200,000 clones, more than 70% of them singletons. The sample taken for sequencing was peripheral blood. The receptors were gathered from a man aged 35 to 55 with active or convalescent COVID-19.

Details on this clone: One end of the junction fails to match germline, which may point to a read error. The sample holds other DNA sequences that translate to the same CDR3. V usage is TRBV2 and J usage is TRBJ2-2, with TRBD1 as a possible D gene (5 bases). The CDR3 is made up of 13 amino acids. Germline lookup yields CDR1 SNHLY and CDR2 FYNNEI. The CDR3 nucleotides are TGTGCCAGCAGGGAAGGGGCGACCGGGGAGCTGTTTTTT. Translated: CASREGATGELFF.

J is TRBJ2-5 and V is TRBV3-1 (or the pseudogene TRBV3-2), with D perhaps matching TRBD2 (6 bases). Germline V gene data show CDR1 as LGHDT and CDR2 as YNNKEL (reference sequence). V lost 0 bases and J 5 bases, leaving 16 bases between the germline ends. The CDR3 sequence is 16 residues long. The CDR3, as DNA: TGTGCCAGCAGCCAAGACGCGTGGCGGGAACGCGAGACCCAGTACTTC. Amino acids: CASSQDAWRERETQYF.

The DNA for the CDR3 is TGTGCCAGCAGTTACTCGACTTCAGGGGCCCAGGGCTACACCTTC. Translation gives CASSYSTSGAQGYTF. The chain is built from TRBV6-6 and TRBJ1-2; TRBD1 is a possible D gene (6 bases). Looked up from germline, CDR1 is MNHNY and CDR2 is SVGAGI (reference sequence). Trimming cost V 0 bases and J 8 bases, with 16 bases left between them. The CDR3 is 15 residues long.

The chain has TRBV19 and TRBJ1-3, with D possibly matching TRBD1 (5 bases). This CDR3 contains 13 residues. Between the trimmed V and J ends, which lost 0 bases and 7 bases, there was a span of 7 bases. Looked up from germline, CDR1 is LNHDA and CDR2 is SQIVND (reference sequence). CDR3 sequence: CASSIDRGNTIYF. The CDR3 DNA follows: TGTGCCAGTAGTATAGATCGGGGGAACACCATATATTTT.

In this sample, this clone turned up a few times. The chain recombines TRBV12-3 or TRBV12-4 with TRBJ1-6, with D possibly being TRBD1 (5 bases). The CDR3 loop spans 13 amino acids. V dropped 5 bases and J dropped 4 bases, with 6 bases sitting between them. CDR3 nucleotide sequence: TGTGCCAGCAGTGGGGCATATAATTCACCCCTCCACTTT. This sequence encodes CASSGAYNSPLHF.

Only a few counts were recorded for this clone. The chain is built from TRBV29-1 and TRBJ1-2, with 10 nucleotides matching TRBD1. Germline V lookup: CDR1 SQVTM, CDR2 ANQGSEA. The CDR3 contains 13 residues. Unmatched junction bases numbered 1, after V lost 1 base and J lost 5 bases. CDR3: CSVEGQGAYGYTF. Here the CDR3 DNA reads TGCAGCGTTGAAGGACAGGGGGCGTATGGCTACACCTTC.

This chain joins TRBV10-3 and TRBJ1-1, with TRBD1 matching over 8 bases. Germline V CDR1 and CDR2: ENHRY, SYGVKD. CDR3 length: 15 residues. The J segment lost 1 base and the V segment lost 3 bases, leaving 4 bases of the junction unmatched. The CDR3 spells CAISERQGTNTEAFF. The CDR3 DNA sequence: TGTGCCATCAGTGAACGACAGGGGACGAACACTGAAGCTTTCTTT.

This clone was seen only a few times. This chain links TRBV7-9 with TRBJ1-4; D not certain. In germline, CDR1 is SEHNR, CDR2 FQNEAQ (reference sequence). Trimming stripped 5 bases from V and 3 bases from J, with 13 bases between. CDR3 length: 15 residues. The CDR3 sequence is CASSPYGGANEKLFF. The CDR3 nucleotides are TGTGCCAGCAGCCCGTATGGCGGGGCTAATGAAAAACTGTTTTTT.

The CDR3 DNA sequence: TGTGCCAGCCTAAGGGAGGCCCAGAGCACTGAAGCTTTCTTT. Its translation: CASLREAQSTEAFF. This rearrangement joins TRBV6-5 to TRBJ1-1; no clear D gene. Looked up from germline, CDR1 is MNHEY and CDR2 is SVGAGI. V was shortened by 8 bases and J by 4 bases, with 17 bases between the two germline ends. CDR3 length: 14 amino acids.

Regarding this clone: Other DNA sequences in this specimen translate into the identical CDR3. As DNA, the CDR3 is TGCGCCAGCAGCTTACAGGGTACTGGGGCCAACGTCCTGACTTTC. It translates to CASSLQGTGANVLTF. This chain links TRBV5-1 with TRBJ2-6, with D possibly TRBD1 on 6 matching bases. The CDR3 is made up of 15 amino acids. Trimming shortened V by 2 bases and J by 2 bases, and 8 bases separated the two germline ends. CDR1 and CDR2 from the germline V gene are SGHRS and YFSETQ.

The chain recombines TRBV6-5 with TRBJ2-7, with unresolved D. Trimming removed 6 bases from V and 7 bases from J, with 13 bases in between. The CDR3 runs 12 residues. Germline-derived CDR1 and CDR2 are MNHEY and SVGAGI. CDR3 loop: CASSPHPREQYF. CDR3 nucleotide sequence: TGTGCCAGCAGCCCACACCCTAGGGAGCAGTACTTC.

CDR3 bases: TGTGCCAGCAGCTTAGTAAGAGTACTAGCGACAGATACGCAGTATTTT. This encodes CASSLVRVLATDTQYF. V is TRBV7-2 and J is TRBJ2-3, with 7 bases that match TRBD2. This CDR3 comprises 16 residues. V trimming: 1 base; J trimming: 3 bases; junction bases outside the gene matches: 7. Germline CDR1 is SGHTA and CDR2 is FQGNSA.

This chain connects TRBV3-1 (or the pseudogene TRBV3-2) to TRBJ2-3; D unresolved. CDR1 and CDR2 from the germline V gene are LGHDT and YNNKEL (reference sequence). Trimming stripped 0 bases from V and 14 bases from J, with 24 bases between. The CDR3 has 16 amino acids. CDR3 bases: TGTGCCAGCAGCCAAGATCTTAGTTACAGCTCCCGCTATCTGTATTTT. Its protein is CASSQDLSYSSRYLYF.

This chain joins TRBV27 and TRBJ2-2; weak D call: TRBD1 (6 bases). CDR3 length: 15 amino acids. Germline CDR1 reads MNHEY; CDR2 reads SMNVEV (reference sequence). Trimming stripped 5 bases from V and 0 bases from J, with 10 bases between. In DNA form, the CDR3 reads TGTGCCAGCAGTCGGGGACACGCGAACACCGGGGAGCTGTTTTTT. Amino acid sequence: CASSRGHANTGELFF.

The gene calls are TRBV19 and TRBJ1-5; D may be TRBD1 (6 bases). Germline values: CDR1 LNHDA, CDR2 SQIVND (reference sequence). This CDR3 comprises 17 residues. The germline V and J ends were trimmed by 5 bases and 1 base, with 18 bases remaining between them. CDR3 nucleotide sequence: TGTGCCAGTAGTGCCCGTGGGGGGGCGAGGAGCAATCAGCCCCAGCATTTT. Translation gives CASSARGGARSNQPQHF.

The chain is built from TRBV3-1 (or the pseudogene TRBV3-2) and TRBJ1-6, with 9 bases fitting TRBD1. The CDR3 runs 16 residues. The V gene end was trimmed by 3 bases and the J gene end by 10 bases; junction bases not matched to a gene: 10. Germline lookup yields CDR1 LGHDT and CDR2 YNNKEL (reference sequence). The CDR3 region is CASSQGTGRVRSPLHF. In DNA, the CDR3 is TGTGCCAGCAGCCAGGGGACAGGGAGAGTTCGATCACCCCTCCACTTT.

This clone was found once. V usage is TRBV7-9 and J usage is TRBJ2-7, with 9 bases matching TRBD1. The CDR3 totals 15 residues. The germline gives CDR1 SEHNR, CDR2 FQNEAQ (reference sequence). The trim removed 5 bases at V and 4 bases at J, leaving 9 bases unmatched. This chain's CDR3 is CASSPPGQGPYEQYF. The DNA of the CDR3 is TGTGCCAGCAGCCCTCCGGGACAGGGTCCGTACGAGCAGTACTTC.